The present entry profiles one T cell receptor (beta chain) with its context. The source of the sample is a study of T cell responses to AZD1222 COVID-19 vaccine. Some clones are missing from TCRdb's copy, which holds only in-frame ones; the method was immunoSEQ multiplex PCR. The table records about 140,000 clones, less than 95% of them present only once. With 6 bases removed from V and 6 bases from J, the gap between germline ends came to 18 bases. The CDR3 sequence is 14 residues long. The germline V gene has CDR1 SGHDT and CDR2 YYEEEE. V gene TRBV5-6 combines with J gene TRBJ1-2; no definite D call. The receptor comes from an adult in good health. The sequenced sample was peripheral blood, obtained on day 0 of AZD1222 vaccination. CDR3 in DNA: TGTGCCAGCACCCAAGGGTCAGCGGTAAATGGCTACACCTTC. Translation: CASTQGSAVNGYTF.